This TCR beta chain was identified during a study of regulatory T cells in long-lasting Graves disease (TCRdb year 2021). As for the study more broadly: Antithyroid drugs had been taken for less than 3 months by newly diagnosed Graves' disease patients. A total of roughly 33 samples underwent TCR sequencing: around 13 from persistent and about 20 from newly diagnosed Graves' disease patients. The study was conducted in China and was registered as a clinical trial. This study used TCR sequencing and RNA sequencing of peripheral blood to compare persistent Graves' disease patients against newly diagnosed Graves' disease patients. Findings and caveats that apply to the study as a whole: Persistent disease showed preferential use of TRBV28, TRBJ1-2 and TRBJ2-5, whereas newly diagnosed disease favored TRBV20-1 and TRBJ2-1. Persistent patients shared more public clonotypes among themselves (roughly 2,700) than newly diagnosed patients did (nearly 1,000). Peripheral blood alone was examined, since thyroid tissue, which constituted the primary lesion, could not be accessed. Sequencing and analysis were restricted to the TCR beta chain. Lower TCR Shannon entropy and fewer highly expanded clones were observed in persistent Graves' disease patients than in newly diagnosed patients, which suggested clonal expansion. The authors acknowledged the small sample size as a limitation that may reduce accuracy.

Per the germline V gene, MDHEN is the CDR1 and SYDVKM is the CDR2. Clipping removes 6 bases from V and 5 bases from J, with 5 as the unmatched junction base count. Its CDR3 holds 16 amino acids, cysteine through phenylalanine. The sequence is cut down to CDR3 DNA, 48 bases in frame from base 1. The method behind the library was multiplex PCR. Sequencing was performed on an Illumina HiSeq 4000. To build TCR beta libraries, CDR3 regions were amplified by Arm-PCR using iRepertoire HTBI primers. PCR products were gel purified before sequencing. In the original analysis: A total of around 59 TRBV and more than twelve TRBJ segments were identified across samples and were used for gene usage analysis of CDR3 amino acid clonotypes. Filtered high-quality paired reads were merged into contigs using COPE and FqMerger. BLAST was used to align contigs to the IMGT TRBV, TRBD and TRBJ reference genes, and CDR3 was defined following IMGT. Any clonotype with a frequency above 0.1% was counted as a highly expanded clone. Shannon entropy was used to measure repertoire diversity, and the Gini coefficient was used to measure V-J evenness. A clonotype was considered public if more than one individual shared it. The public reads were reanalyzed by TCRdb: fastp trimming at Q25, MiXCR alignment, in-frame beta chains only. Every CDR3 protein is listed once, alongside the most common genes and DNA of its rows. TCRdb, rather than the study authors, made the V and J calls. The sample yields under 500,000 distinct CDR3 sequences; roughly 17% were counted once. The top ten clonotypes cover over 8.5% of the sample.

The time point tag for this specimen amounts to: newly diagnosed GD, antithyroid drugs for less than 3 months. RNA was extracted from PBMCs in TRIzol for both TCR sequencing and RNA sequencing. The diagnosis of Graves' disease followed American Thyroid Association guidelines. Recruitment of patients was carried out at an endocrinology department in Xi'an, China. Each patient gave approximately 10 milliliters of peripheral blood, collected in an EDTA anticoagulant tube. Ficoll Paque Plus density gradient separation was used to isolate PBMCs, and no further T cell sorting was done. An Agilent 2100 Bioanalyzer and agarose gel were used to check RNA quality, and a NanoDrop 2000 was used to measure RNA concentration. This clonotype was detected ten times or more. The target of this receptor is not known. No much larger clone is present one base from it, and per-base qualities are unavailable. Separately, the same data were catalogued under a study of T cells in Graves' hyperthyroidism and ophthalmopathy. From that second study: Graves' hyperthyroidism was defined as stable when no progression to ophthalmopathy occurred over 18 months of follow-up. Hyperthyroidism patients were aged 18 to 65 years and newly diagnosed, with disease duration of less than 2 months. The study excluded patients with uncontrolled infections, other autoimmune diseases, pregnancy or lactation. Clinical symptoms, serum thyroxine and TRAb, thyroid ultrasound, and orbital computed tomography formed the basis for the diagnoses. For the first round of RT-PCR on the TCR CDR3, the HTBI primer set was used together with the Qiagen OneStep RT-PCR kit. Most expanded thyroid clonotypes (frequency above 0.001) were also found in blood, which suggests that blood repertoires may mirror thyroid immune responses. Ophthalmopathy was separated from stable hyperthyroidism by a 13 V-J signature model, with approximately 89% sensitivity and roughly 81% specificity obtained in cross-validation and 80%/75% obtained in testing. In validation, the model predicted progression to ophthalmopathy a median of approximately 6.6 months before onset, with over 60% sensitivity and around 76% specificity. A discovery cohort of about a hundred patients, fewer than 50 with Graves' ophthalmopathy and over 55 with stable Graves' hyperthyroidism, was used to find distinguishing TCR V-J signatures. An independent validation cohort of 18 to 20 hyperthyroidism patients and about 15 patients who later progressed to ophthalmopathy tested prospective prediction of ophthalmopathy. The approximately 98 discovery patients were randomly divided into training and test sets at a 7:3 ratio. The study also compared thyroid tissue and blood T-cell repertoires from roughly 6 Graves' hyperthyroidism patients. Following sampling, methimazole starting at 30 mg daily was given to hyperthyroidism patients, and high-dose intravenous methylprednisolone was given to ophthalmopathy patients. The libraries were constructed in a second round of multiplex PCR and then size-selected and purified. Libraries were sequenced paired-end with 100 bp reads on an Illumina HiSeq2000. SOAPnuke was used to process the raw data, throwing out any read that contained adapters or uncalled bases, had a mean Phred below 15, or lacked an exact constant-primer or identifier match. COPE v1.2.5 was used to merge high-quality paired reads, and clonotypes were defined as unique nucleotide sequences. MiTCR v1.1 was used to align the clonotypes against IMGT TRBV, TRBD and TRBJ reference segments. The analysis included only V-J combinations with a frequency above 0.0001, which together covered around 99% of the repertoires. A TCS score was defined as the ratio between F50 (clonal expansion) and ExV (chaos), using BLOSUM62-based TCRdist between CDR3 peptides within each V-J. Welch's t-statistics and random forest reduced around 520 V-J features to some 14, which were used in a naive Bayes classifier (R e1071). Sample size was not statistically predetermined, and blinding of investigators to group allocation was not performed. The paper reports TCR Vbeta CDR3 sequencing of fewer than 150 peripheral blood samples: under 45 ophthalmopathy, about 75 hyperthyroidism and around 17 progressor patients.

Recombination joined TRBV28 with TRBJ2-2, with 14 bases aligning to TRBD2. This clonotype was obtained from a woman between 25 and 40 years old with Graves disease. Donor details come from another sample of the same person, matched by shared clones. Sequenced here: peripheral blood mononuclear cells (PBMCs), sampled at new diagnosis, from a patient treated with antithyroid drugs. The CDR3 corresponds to CASSPGLAGETGELFF. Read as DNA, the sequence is TGTGCCAGCAGCCCGGGACTAGCGGGAGAAACCGGGGAGCTGTTTTTT.